The next 8 T cell receptor beta chains were all read from a single sample in a study of T-cell reconstitution after alpha-beta-depleted transplantation in children. As it was prepared, the TCRbeta library received unique molecular identifiers. TCRdb re-analysed the PCR reads in MiXCR, keeping a single row per CDR3 protein. The sample has just over 200,000 distinct CDR3 sequences, approximately 8% seen once. The source was PBMCs, mostly from graft donor cells, collected 360 days after TCRalphabeta/CD19-depleted stem cell transplant. The receptors here all came from a male patient between 2 and 15 years old who had a stem cell transplant for acute myeloid leukemia, so the T cells may come from the graft donor.

This clonotype was seen a few times. This rearrangement joins TRBV29-1 to TRBJ2-5, with 11 nucleotides matching TRBD1. Germline V gives CDR1 SQVTM, CDR2 ANQGSEA. The V segment lost 6 bases and the J segment 1 base; nucleotides outside the gene matches: 4. The CDR3 contains 14 residues. CDR3 protein: CSVPDRGPQETQYF. CDR3 DNA: TGCAGCGTACCGGACAGGGGGCCCCAAGAGACCCAGTACTTC.

This clonotype has only a few counts. This rearrangement joins TRBV11-2 to TRBJ1-2; 7 nucleotides align to TRBD1. Germline loops: CDR1 SGHAT, CDR2 FQNNGV. The CDR3 covers 16 residues. The V gene end was trimmed by 0 bases and the J gene end by 4 bases; junction bases not matched to a gene: 8. The CDR3, as DNA: TGTGCCAGCAGCTTAGATCACGGGACAGCAGCCTATGGCTACACCTTC. Protein sequence: CASSLDHGTAAYGYTF.

J is TRBJ2-3 and V is TRBV5-6, with 9 nucleotides matching TRBD2. The CDR3 totals 14 residues. V was pared by 7 bases and J by 3 bases, with 6 bases of the junction left unmatched. Germline CDR1 and CDR2: SGHDT and YYEEEE. CDR3 sequence reads: CASEWSGRTDTQYF. CDR3 in DNA: TGTGCCAGCGAATGGAGCGGGAGGACAGATACGCAGTATTTT.

This clonotype has at least ten counts. The CDR3 DNA reads TGCAGTGCTAGAGATACAGGTGGGGCAGATACGCAGTATTTT. This translates into CSARDTGGADTQYF. The V gene is TRBV20-1, the J gene TRBJ2-3; tentatively, D is TRBD1 (5 bases). There are 14 residues in the CDR3. The germline V gene encodes CDR1 DFQATT and CDR2 SNEGSKA (reference sequence). The V and J ends lost 0 bases and 4 bases respectively, with 11 bases between them.

This clonotype was counted only a few times. J is TRBJ2-7 and V is TRBV3-1; possibly TRBD1 or TRBD2 for D (5 bases each). The CDR3 has 16 amino acids. Per germline, CDR1 LGHDT and CDR2 YNNKEL (reference sequence). Trimming stripped 4 bases from V and 0 bases from J, with 16 bases between. The CDR3 coding sequence is TGTGCCAGCAGCCGACTGGGGGATCCGGGCTCCTACGAGCAGTACTTC. Translated: CASSRLGDPGSYEQYF.

This clonotype was counted many times. J is TRBJ2-1 and V is TRBV20-1, with D tentatively TRBD2 (6 bases). Germline CDR1 reads DFQATT; CDR2 reads SNEGSKA (reference sequence). The CDR3 covers 13 residues. The V end was cut by 3 bases, the J end by 0 bases, with 6 bases between. CDR3 protein: CSASGSSYNEQFF. The CDR3 DNA is TGCAGTGCTAGCGGGAGCTCCTACAATGAGCAGTTCTTC.

J is TRBJ2-1 and V is TRBV7-6; 8 positions agree with TRBD1. Germline V CDR1 and CDR2: SGHVS, FNYEAQ. Germline trimming cut 3 bases from V and 0 bases from J; bases unmatched to any gene: 1. The CDR3 covers 15 residues. CDR3 in amino acids: CASSFTGGSYNEQFF. As DNA, the CDR3 is TGTGCCAGCAGCTTCACAGGGGGCTCCTACAATGAGCAGTTCTTC.

This clonotype was seen more than once but under ten times. In DNA, the CDR3 is TGTGCCACCAAGGGGTACGATGAGCAGTTCTTC. Its protein product is CATKGYDEQFF. This chain connects TRBV5-8 to TRBJ2-1; maybe TRBD1 (5 bases). The CDR3 loop spans 11 amino acids. V was shortened by 9 bases and J by 8 bases, with 12 bases between the two germline ends. Germline V gene lookup returns CDR1 SGHTS and CDR2 YDEGEE. Looking up the rest from reference TRBV5-8 and TRBJ2-1 gives the full variable domain: EAGVTQSPTHLIKTRGQQATLRCSPISGHTSVYWYQQALGLGLQFLLWYDEGEERNRGNFPPRFSGRQFPNYSSELNVNALELEDSALYLCATKGYDEQFFGPGTRLTVL.